A single sample gave rise to the 6 T cell receptor beta chains below, sequenced in a study of blood T cell repertoires in COVID-19. Sequencing was performed with immunoSEQ multiplex PCR; in TCRdb, only in-frame clones are kept and a portion is missing. The sample holds 450,000 or so clones, around 91% seen once. Source material: peripheral blood. These receptors all come from a woman aged 35 to 49 with COVID-19, enrolled during active disease.

On this clone: This specimen includes other DNA sequences encoding the same CDR3. CDR3 in DNA: TGTGCCAGCAGTTATTCAGCGTCCTCCTACGAGCAGTACTTC. Translating it yields CASSYSASSYEQYF. This chain uses TRBV6-2 or TRBV6-3 with TRBJ2-7; D unresolved. Germline V CDR1 and CDR2: MNHEY, SVGEGT. Deletions cut 3 bases from V and 0 bases from J, with 9 bases between. This CDR3 region has 14 residues.

V is TRBV5-1 and J is TRBJ1-2; 8 bases match TRBD1. Per the germline V gene, CDR1 is SGHRS and CDR2 is YFSETQ. The J segment lost 3 bases and the V segment lost 4 bases, leaving 8 bases of the junction unmatched. This CDR3 spans 15 amino acids. CDR3 protein: CASSQTGGKDYGYTF. Here the CDR3 DNA reads TGCGCCAGCAGCCAAACAGGGGGAAAGGACTATGGCTACACCTTC.

V usage is TRBV6-2 or TRBV6-3 and J usage is TRBJ2-1; unclear D gene. V was clipped by 0 bases and J by 0 bases, with 9 bases between them. This CDR3 is built from 16 residues. The V gene's germline CDR1 is MNHEY and CDR2 SVGEGT. The CDR3 DNA is TGTGCCAGCAGTTACTCGAGAGAGAGCTCCTACAATGAGCAGTTCTTC. It specifies CASSYSRESSYNEQFF.

The chain combines TRBV6-4 with TRBJ2-3; tentative D call: TRBD2 (6 bases). This CDR3 contains 16 residues. Looked up from germline, CDR1 is MRHNA and CDR2 is SNTAGT. The V end was cut by 8 bases, the J end by 1 base, with 19 bases between. The CDR3 spells CASSRLAGSGTDTQYF. The CDR3 coding sequence is TGTGCCAGCTCACGTCTTGCGGGGTCGGGCACAGATACGCAGTATTTT.

The chain carries TRBV7-2 and TRBJ1-2, with a possible D match to TRBD1 (6 bases). The germline V and J ends were trimmed by 5 bases and 5 bases, with 12 bases remaining between them. Germline V gives CDR1 SGHTA, CDR2 FQGNSA. This CDR3 is built from 13 residues. Written as DNA, the CDR3 is TGTGCCAGCAGCCCTACACAGGGTTATGGCTACACCTTC. Residues: CASSPTQGYGYTF.

A word on this clone: The sample holds other DNA sequences that translate to the same CDR3. This chain links TRBV28 with TRBJ1-5, with D tentatively TRBD1 (5 bases). The V end was cut by 2 bases, the J end by 7 bases, with 9 bases between. CDR1 is MDHEN and CDR2 is SYDVKM in the germline V gene. The CDR3 is 13 amino acids. CDR3 sequence: CASSLLGAQPQHF. In DNA, the CDR3 is TGTGCCAGCAGTTTACTAGGGGCCCAGCCCCAGCATTTT.